This is a list of T cell receptor beta chains from one sample in a study of molecular identifiers for immune sequencing clone quantification. TCRdb reanalysed the PCR reads using MiXCR and keeps one entry per CDR3 protein. The data show 460,000 or so distinct CDR3 sequences, roughly a fifth seen once. The sample was naive CD8+ T cells from blood, with Jurkat cell RNA spiked in. The receptors shown here come from a human donor in good health. Some libraries in this study had Jurkat cell RNA spiked in. Each CDR3 is given with its conserved first and last residue. D genes are given only for firm matches. Rows may omit the clone size; those that give it use once, few, many or a size class.

>TRBD2|TRBV9|many|TRBJ2-7
TGTGCCAGCAGCGTAAGCGGGGGCTCCTACGAGCAGTACTTC
CASSVSGGSYEQYF
>TRBD2|TRBV7-9|-|TRBJ2-7
TGTGCCAGCAGCTCGGGACTAGCGGGAGGTGACGAGCAGTACTTC
CASSSGLAGGDEQYF
>-|TRBV13|many|TRBJ1-3
TGTGCCAGCAGCTTATTGAGAAACACCATATATTTT
CASSLLRNTIYF
>-|TRBV12-3/TRBV12-4|-|TRBJ2-7
TGTGCCAGCAGTTTTTGGGACCCACCTACGGGGGAGCAGTACTTC
CASSFWDPPTGEQYF
>-|TRBV28|-|TRBJ2-2
TGTGCCAGCAGTTTTCCCCAGGAGGAGATCACCGGGGAGCTGTTTTTT
CASSFPQEEITGELFF
>-|TRBV29-1|few|TRBJ2-1
TGCAGCGTTGAAGGGGACCAGGGCGACTACAATGAGCAGTTCTTC
CSVEGDQGDYNEQFF
>-|TRBV10-3|-|TRBJ1-2
TGTGCCATCAGTGACCGAGTCTATGGCTACACCTTC
CAISDRVYGYTF
>-|TRBV19|many|TRBJ2-1
TGTGCCAGTAGCGCAGTGGGGAATGAGCAGTTCTTC
CASSAVGNEQFF
>TRBD1|TRBV28|many|TRBJ1-4
TGTGCCAGCAGGGACAGGGGGCGAGGGAATGAAAAACTGTTTTTT
CASRDRGRGNEKLFF
>-|TRBV7-9|-|TRBJ2-7
TGTGCCAGCAGCCCGACCAGAGGAACAAAGAGCTCCTACGAGCGGTACTTC
CASSPTRGTKSSYERYF
>-|TRBV3-1|few|TRBJ1-2
TGTGCCAGCAGCCAAGATAAAGCGGGGTATGGCTACACCTTC
CASSQDKAGYGYTF
>-|TRBV14|few|TRBJ1-6
TGTGCCAGCAGCGGGAGGGTGCACCCAAATTCACCCCTCCACTTT
CASSGRVHPNSPLHF
>-|TRBV6-2/TRBV6-3|-|TRBJ2-2
TGTGCCAGCAGTTACCCCCCAGGGAGCACCGGGGAGCTGTTTTTT
CASSYPPGSTGELFF
>-|TRBV6-5|-|TRBJ2-2
TGTGCCAGCAGTTACTCTCAGGTTAACACCGGGGAGCTGTTTTTT
CASSYSQVNTGELFF
>-|TRBV7-3|-|TRBJ1-1
TGTGCCAGCAGCCCTCCCGGGTGGACTGAAGCTTTCTTT
CASSPPGWTEAFF
>-|TRBV12-3/TRBV12-4|-|TRBJ2-7
TGTGCCAGCAGATCCAGGACAGGGACTACCTACGAGCAGTACTTC
CASRSRTGTTYEQYF
>-|TRBV20-1|-|TRBJ1-1
TGCAGTGCTAGAGTTCGTGGGTCTGGGACTGAAGCTTTCTTT
CSARVRGSGTEAFF
>-|TRBV7-9|many|TRBJ2-7
TGTGCCAGCAGCCACCACAGACAGGTCCTCGAGCAGTACTTC
CASSHHRQVLEQYF
>-|TRBV11-2|many|TRBJ2-3
TGTGCCAGCAGCTCATCGACAGGCACAGATACGCAGTATTTT
CASSSSTGTDTQYF
>TRBD1|TRBV20-1|many|TRBJ1-1
TGCAGTGCTAGAGAAACAGGGGGCGTAATTGAAGCTTTCTTT
CSARETGGVIEAFF
>-|TRBV9|-|TRBJ1-5
TGTGCCAGCAGCGTAGGCGGATATGCCAATCAGCCCCAGCATTTT
CASSVGGYANQPQHF
>-|TRBV4-1|few|TRBJ1-5
TGCGCCAGCAGCCAAGTTCACTCCAATCAGCCCCAGCATTTT
CASSQVHSNQPQHF
>TRBD1|TRBV7-9|many|TRBJ2-3
TGTGCCAGCAGCTCCCGACAGGGCAATCCGCAGTATTTT
CASSSRQGNPQYF
>-|TRBV6-2/TRBV6-3|-|TRBJ2-3
TGTGTCAGCAGTTTTAGACTGGACAACACAGATACGCAGTATTTT
CVSSFRLDNTDTQYF
>-|TRBV29-1|many|TRBJ2-2
TGCAGCGCCCTGGGGGGCGTGGAGCTGTTTTTT
CSALGGVELFF
>TRBD1|TRBV11-2|few|TRBJ2-5
TGTGCCAGCAGCTTAGATGGGGACAGGAGCAACCAAGAGACCCAGTACTTC
CASSLDGDRSNQETQYF
>-|TRBV5-6|-|TRBJ2-3
TGTGCCAGCAGCCCCGGGACAGTTACTAGCACAGATGCGCAGTATTTT
CASSPGTVTSTDAQYF
>-|TRBV27|many|TRBJ1-4
TGTGCCAGCAGTTTATTGGGAGAAACTAATGAAAAACTGTTTTTT
CASSLLGETNEKLFF
>TRBD1|TRBV6-5|-|TRBJ2-7
TGTGCCAGCAGTCTCTCCGTGGGACAGGGATCCTACGAGCAGTACTTC
CASSLSVGQGSYEQYF
>TRBD2|TRBV12-3/TRBV12-4|-|TRBJ2-7
TGTGCCAGCAGTTTATGGACTAGCGGGAGAGTCTACGAGCAGTACTTC
CASSLWTSGRVYEQYF
>-|TRBV27|many|TRBJ2-7
TGTGCCAGCGGTTGGGTCGAGCAGTACTTC
CASGWVEQYF
>-|TRBV5-1|few|TRBJ2-7
TGCGCCAGCAGCTTGGACATCTACTACGAGCAGTACTTC
CASSLDIYYEQYF
>TRBD2|TRBV24-1|few|TRBJ2-1
TGTGCCACCAGTGATTCCACGGGACTAGCGGGAGTCTATGAGCAGTTCTTC
CATSDSTGLAGVYEQFF
>-|TRBV12-3/TRBV12-4|few|TRBJ2-7
TGTGCCAGCAGTCAAGCAGTAAGCTCCTACGAGCAGTACTTC
CASSQAVSSYEQYF
>-|TRBV25-1|many|TRBJ2-6
TGTGCCAGCAGTGAATATAGGGCTAAAAATAGCTCTGGGGCCAACGTCCTGACTTTC
CASSEYRAKNSSGANVLTF
>TRBD1|TRBV18|few|TRBJ1-1
TGTGCCAGCTCCGCTCCGGACAGGCGGAACACTGAAGCTTTCTTT
CASSAPDRRNTEAFF
>-|TRBV27|-|TRBJ2-3
TGTGCCAGCAGTTTGATCGGGAGCGGCACAGATACGCAGTATTTT
CASSLIGSGTDTQYF
>-|TRBV12-5|many|TRBJ2-7
TGTGCTAGTGGTTTGGTAGGCAGCTACGAGCAGTACTTC
CASGLVGSYEQYF
>-|TRBV4-2|many|TRBJ2-7
TGTGCCAGCAGCCAAGGGACGGAATTCCAGCCCTACGAGCAGTACTTC
CASSQGTEFQPYEQYF
>-|TRBV3-1|-|TRBJ2-5
TGTGCCAGCAGCCCCGTGGAGGGGGTTCAAGAGACCCAGTGCTTC
CASSPVEGVQETQCF
>-|TRBV20-1|many|TRBJ2-7
TGCAGTGCTAGAGAGGCCGGGCCCTCCTACGAGCAGTACTTC
CSAREAGPSYEQYF
>TRBD2|TRBV30|few|TRBJ2-3
TGTGCCTGGGATCTAGCGGGGGGGCTGGATACGCAGTATTTT
CAWDLAGGLDTQYF
>-|TRBV27|many|TRBJ1-5
TGTGCCAGCAGTTTGACGACAGGTCAAGATCAGCCCCAGCATTTT
CASSLTTGQDQPQHF
>TRBD1|TRBV4-3|-|TRBJ2-2
TGCGCCAGCAGCCCGGGACAGGGGTCCGGGGAGCTGTTTTTT
CASSPGQGSGELFF
>-|TRBV28|-|TRBJ2-1
TGTGCCAGCAGTTTGGGCAGAAACTACAATGAGCAGTTCTTC
CASSLGRNYNEQFF
>-|TRBV12-3/TRBV12-4|-|TRBJ2-7
TGTGCCAGCAGTTCCGGACGGTACTACGAGCAGTACTTC
CASSSGRYYEQYF
>TRBD2|TRBV28|many|TRBJ2-3
TGTGCCAGCAGACGCCTAGCGGGGGCAGATACGCAGTATTTT
CASRRLAGADTQYF
>-|TRBV7-9|few|TRBJ2-2
TGTGCCAGCAGCTTACCTTCGACGGCCAACACCGGGGAGCTGTTTTTT
CASSLPSTANTGELFF
>-|TRBV7-7|-|TRBJ2-3
TGTGCCAGCAGCTTAGAGGGGTACACAGATACGCAGTATTTT
CASSLEGYTDTQYF
>-|TRBV19|-|TRBJ2-7
TGTGCCAGTAGTCTCGGAAGGTCTCCCTACGAGCAGTACTTC
CASSLGRSPYEQYF
>TRBD2|TRBV6-2/TRBV6-3|few|TRBJ2-1
TGTGCCAGCAGTTCTAGCGGGAGAAATGAGCAGTTCTTC
CASSSSGRNEQFF